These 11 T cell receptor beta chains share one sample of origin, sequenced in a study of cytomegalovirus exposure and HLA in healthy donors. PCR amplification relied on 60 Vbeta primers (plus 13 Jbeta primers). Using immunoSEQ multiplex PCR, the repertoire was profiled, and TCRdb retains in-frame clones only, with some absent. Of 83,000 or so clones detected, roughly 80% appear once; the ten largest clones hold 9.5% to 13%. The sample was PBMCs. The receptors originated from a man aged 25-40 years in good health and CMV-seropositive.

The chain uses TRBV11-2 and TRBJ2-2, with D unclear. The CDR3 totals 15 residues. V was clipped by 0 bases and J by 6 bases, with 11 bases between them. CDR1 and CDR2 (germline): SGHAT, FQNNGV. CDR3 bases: TGTGCCAGCAGCTTAGATGATGGCTTGGCCGGGGAGCTGTTTTTT. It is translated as CASSLDDGLAGELFF.

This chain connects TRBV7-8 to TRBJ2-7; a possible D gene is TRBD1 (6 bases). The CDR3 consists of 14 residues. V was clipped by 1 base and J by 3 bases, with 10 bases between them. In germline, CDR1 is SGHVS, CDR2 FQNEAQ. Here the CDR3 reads CASSLGSQGYEQYF. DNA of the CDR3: TGTGCCAGCAGCTTAGGATCACAGGGCTACGAGCAGTACTTC.

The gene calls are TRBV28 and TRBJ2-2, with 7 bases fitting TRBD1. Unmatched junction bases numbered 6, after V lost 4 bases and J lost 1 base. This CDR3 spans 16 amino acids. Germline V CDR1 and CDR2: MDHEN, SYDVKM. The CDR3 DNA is TGTGCCAGCAGTTCCCCGGGACAGAAGAACACCGGGGAGCTGTTTTTT. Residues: CASSSPGQKNTGELFF. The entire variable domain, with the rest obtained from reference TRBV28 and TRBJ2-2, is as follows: DVKVTQSSRYLVKRTGEKVFLECVQDMDHENMFWYRQDPGLGLRLIYFSYDVKMKEKGDIPEGYSVSREKKERFSLILESASTNQTSMYLCASSSPGQKNTGELFFGEGSRLTVL.

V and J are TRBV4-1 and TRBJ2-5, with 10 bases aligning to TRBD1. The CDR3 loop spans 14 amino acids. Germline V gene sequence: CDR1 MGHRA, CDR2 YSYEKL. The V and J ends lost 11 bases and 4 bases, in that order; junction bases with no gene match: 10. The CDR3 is CASQDRGRGETQYF. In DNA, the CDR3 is TGCGCCTCCCAAGACAGGGGGCGGGGAGAGACCCAGTACTTC.

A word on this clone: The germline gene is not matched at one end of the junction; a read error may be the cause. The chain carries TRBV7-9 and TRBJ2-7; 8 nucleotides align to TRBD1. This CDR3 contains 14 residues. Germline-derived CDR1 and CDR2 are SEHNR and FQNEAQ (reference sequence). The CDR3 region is CSSSFGTGLYEQYF. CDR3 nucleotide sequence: TGTTCCAGCAGCTTTGGGACAGGCCTCTACGAGCAGTACTTC.

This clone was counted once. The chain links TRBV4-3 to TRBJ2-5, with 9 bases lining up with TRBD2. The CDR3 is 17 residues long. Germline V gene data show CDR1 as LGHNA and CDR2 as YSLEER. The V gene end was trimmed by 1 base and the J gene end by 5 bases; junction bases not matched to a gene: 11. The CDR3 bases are TGCGCCAGCAGCCAAGGAGGCGGGGGGGCACTAGGGGAGACCCAGTACTTC. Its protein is CASSQGGGGALGETQYF.

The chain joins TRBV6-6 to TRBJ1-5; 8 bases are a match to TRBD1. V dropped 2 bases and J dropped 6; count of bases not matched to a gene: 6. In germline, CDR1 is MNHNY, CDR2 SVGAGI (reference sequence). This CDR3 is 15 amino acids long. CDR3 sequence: CASSYPGQGSQPQHF. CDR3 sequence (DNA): TGTGCCAGCAGTTACCCCGGACAGGGAAGTCAGCCCCAGCATTTT.

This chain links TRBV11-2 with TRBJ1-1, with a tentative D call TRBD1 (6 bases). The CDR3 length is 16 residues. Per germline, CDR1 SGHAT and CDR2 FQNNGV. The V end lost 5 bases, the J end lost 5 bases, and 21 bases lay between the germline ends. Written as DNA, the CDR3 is TGTGCCAGCAGCATTCACCGAGGGGGATTGGGGACTGAAGCTTTCTTT. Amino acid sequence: CASSIHRGGLGTEAFF. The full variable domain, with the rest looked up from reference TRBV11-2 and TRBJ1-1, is EAGVAQSPRYKIIEKRQSVAFWCNPISGHATLYWYQQILGQGPKLLIQFQNNGVVDDSQLPKDRFSAERLKGVDSTLKIQPAKLEDSAVYLCASSIHRGGLGTEAFFGQGTRLTVV.

The DNA for the CDR3 is TGTGCCAGCAGCTCCTCTCCTCAGGGGGCGCTTACTGAAGCTTTCTTT. Residues: CASSSSPQGALTEAFF. The J gene is TRBJ1-1, the V gene TRBV11-2, with 8 bases aligning to TRBD1. V trimming: 4 bases; J trimming: 5 bases; junction bases outside the gene matches: 12. CDR1 SGHAT and CDR2 FQNNGV come from the germline V gene. The CDR3 has 16 amino acids.

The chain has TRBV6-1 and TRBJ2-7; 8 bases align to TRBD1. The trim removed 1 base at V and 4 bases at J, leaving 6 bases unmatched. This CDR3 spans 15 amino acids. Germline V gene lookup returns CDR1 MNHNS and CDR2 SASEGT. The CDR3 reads CASSEVAGGLYEQYF. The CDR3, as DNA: TGTGCCAGCAGTGAAGTGGCAGGGGGCCTTTACGAGCAGTACTTC.

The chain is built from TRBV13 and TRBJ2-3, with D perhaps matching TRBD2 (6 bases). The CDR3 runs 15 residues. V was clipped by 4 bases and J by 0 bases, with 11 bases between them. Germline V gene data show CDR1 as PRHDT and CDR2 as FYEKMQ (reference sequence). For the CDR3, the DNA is TGTGCCAGCAGCTATACAGGAGGGAGCACAGATACGCAGTATTTT. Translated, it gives CASSYTGGSTDTQYF. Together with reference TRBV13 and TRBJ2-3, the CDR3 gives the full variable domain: AAGVIQSPRHLIKEKRETATLKCYPIPRHDTVYWYQQGPGQDPQFLISFYEKMQSDKGSIPDRFSAQQFSDYHSELNMSSLELGDSALYFCASSYTGGSTDTQYFGPGTRLTVL.